This T cell receptor (beta chain) was found in a study of blood T cells in healthy people across ages. Study conclusions and caveats: A strong correlation was seen between TCR beta diversity and naive T cell percentage.

The germline CDR1 and CDR2 sequences are SGHAT and FQNNGV. This CDR3 comprises 14 residues. The V end lost 1 base, the J end lost 4 bases, and 10 bases lay between the germline ends. Total RNA, at least 6 micrograms per sample, was extracted from PBMCs. This clonotype has just a few counts. Its antigen is undetermined. Sample-barcoded 5' priming and a J-beta primer mix drove a second PCR of about 6 to 12 cycles. Each cDNA was tagged by a template-switch adaptor containing 12 random nucleotides. Via MiXCR, TCRdb re-called the 5' RACE reads, giving one row per CDR3 protein. The top ten hold roughly 8% of the sample, which has 1.5 million to 2 million distinct CDR3 sequences, approximately 28% seen once.

The genes are TRBV11-2 and TRBJ1-1; no clear D. This TCR was recovered from a woman younger than 45 in good health. Sequencing input: blood. CDR3 loop: CASSLVAVSTEAFF. CDR3 sequence (DNA): TGTGCCAGCAGCTTAGTCGCAGTGAGCACTGAAGCTTTCTTT.